The clone carrying this T cell receptor beta chain turned up a few times. As originally analysed: Nucleated cell counts were estimated from reference gene primer amplification. The repertoire was sequenced with immunoSEQ multiplex PCR; TCRdb's copy has only in-frame clones and lacks some. That table gives V, J and clone size, and the DNA gave D and trimming. The sample has roughly 150,000 clones, 80% to 90% seen once. Unmatched junction bases numbered 7, after V lost 4 bases and J lost 4 bases. The CDR3 sequence is 15 residues long. Germline values: CDR1 SGHRS, CDR2 YFSETQ. This sample stems from a study of blood T cell repertoires in COVID-19. In the study overall: Italy, Spain and the United States were the sources of the convalescent and acute COVID-19 samples. T cells, B-cell-depleted T cells, or PBMCs supplied cDNA or gDNA.

The sample comprised peripheral blood. The chain recombines TRBV5-1 with TRBJ2-3, with 9 bases that match TRBD2. This receptor was obtained from a human donor in a cohort sampled during active COVID-19. In nucleotides, the CDR3 is TGCGCCAGCAGCCCGGGGACTAGCTTGCCAGATACGCAGTATTTT. Translation gives CASSPGTSLPDTQYF.